One T cell receptor beta chain is described in this entry. The sample holds one count of this clone. The antigen it recognizes is unknown. No much larger clonotype is one base removed from it; base qualities were not supplied. This sample stems from a study of radiotherapy plus CTLA-4 blockade in lung cancer (dated by TCRdb to 2017 to 2018). For the wider study: Objective responses were observed in around 20% of enrolled patients, and disease control was achieved in 31%. Overall study results and their limits: Increased serum interferon-beta after radiation, together with early dynamic changes in blood T cell clones, were reported to be the strongest predictors of response. TCR clones derived from tumors expanded in peripheral blood after treatment with radiotherapy and ipilimumab.

The CDR3 measures 13 amino acids from cysteine to phenylalanine. The entry retains the CDR3 DNA only, 39 bases that are in frame from base 1. V is cut by 2 bases and J by 0 bases, and the space between the germline ends is 7 bases. Based on the germline V gene, the CDR1 and CDR2 sequences are SQVTM and ANQGSEA. The study evaluated CTLA-4 blockade (ipilimumab) given together with focal radiation therapy in patients who had chemo-refractory metastatic non-small-cell lung cancer. Library construction relied on the immunoSEQ multiplex PCR assay. TCRdb retrieved this table from immuneACCESS and kept in-frame rearrangements only. Not all clones are present; in checked studies, unresolved V genes account for under half, and no reason is known for the remainder. In all, the sample holds over 95,000 clones, and 65% to 80% of those were seen once. The ten largest clones represent around 3% of the sample.

This sequence uses TRBV29-1 and TRBJ1-1; no D gene can be assigned with confidence. The specimen was peripheral blood, collected from a patient treated with radiotherapy plus ipilimumab. The TCR comes from a human donor with non-small cell lung cancer who had a partial response to radiotherapy plus ipilimumab. Some clones in this sample may be carry-over from other donors' samples. The CDR3 here reads CSVEREMNTEAFF. The nucleotide sequence reads TGCAGCGTTGAAAGGGAGATGAACACTGAAGCTTTCTTT.